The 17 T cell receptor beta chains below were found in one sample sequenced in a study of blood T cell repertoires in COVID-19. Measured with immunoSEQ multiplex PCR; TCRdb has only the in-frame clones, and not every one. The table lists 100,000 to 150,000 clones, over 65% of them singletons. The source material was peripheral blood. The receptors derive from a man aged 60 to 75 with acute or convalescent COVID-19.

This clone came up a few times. CDR3 loop: CASSTIQGTEAFF. Here the CDR3 DNA reads TGTGCCAGTAGTACCATACAGGGTACTGAAGCTTTCTTT. This chain links TRBV19 with TRBJ1-1; D might be TRBD1 (6 bases). CDR3 length: 13 residues. CDR1 and CDR2 from the germline V gene are LNHDA and SQIVND (reference sequence). Trimming removed 4 bases at V and 5 bases at J, with 11 bases between.

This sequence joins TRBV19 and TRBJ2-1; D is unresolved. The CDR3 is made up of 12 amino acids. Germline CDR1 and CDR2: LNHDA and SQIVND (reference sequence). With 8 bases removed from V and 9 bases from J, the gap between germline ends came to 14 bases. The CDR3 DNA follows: TGTGCCAGTGGGTCGGAGCGAATTGAGCAGTTCTTC. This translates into CASGSERIEQFF.

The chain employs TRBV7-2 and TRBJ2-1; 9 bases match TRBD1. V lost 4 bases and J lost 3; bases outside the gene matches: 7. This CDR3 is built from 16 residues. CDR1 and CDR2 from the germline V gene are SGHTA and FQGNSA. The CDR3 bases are TGTGCCAGCAGCTCCGGGACAGGGACGAGCTACAATGAGCAGTTCTTC. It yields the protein CASSSGTGTSYNEQFF.

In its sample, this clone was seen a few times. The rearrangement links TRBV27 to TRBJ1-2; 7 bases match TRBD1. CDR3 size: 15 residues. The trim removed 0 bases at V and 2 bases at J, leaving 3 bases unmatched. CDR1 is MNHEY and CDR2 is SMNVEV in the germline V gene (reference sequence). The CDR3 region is CASSLSLTGNYGYTF. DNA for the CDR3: TGTGCCAGCAGTTTATCCCTGACAGGGAACTATGGCTACACCTTC.

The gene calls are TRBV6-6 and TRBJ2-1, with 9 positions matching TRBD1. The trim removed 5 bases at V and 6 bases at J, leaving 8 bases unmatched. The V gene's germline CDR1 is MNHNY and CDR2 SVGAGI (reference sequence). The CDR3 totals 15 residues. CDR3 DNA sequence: TGTGCCAGCAGTACCCGGGACAGGGCTGGCAATGAGCAGTTCTTC. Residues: CASSTRDRAGNEQFF.

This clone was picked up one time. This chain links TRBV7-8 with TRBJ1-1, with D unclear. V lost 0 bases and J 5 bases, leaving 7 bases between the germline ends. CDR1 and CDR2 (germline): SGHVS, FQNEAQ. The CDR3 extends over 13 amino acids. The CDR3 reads CASSLAGVTEAFF. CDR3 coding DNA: TGTGCCAGCAGCTTAGCGGGAGTGACTGAAGCTTTCTTT. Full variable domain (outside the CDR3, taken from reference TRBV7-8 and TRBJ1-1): GAGVSQSPRYKVAKRGQDVALRCDPISGHVSLFWYQQALGQGPEFLTYFQNEAQLDKSGLPSDRFFAERPEGSVSTLKIQRTQQEDSAVYLCASSLAGVTEAFFGQGTRLTVV.

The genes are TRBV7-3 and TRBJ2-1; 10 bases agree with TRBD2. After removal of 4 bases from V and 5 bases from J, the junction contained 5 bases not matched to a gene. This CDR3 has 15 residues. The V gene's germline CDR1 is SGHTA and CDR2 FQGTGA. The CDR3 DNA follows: TGTGCCAGCAGCTCAATAGCGGGAGGCCACAATGAGCAGTTCTTC. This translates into CASSSIAGGHNEQFF.

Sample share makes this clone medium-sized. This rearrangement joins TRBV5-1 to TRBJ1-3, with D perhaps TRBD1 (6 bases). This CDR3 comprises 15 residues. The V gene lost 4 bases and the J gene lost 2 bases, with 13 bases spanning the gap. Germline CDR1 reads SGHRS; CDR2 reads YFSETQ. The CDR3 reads CASSAGGQTGNTIYF. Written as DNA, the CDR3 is TGCGCCAGCAGCGCGGGGGGGCAAACTGGAAACACCATATATTTT.

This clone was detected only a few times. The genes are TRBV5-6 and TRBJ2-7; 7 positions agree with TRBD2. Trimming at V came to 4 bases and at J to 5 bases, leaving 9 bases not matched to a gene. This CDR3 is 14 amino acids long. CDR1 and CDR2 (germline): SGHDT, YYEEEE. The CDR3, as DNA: TGTGCCAGCAGCCGGCGGGGGTCGGGGAACGAGCAGTACTTC. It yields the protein CASSRRGSGNEQYF.

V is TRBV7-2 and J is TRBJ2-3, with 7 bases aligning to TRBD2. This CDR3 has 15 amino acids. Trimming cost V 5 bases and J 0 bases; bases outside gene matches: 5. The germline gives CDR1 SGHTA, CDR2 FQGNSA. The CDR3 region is CASSPSGTSTDTQYF. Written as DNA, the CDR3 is TGTGCCAGCAGCCCTAGCGGAACTAGCACAGATACGCAGTATTTT.

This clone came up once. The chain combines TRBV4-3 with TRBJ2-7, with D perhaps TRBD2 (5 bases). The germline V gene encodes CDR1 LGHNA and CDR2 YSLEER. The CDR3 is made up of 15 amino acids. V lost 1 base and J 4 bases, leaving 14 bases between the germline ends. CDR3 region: CASSQGISARYEQYF. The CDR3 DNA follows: TGCGCCAGCAGCCAAGGCATTAGCGCCAGGTACGAGCAGTACTTC.

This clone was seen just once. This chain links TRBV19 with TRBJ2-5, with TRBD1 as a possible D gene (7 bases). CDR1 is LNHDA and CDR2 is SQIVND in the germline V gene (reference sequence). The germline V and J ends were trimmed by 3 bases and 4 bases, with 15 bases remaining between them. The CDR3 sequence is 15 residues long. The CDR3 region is CASSMVQGRRETQYF. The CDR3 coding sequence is TGTGCCAGTAGTATGGTACAGGGGAGGCGAGAGACCCAGTACTTC.

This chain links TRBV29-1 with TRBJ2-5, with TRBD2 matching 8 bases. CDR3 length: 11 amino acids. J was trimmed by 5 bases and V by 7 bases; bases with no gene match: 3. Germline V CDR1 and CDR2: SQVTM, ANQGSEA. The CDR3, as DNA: TGCAGCGGCCGGGAGGGCGAGACCCAGTACTTC. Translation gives CSGREGETQYF.

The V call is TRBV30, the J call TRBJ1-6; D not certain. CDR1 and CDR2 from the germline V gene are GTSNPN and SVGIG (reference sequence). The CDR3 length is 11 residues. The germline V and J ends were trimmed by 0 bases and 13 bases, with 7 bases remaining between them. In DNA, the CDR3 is TGTGCCTGGAGTGTACCGCGCCCCCTCCACTTT. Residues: CAWSVPRPLHF. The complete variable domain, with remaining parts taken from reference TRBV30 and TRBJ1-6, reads SQTIHQWPATLVQPVGSPLSLECTVEGTSNPNLYWYRQAAGRGLQLLFYSVGIGQISSEVPQNLSASRPQDRQFILSSKKLLLSDSGFYLCAWSVPRPLHFGNGTRLTVT.

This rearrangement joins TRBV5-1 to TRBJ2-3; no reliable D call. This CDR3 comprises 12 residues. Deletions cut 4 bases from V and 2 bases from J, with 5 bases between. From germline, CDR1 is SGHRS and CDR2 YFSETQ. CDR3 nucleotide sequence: TGCGCCAGCAGCCAAAACACAGATACGCAGTATTTT. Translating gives CASSQNTDTQYF.

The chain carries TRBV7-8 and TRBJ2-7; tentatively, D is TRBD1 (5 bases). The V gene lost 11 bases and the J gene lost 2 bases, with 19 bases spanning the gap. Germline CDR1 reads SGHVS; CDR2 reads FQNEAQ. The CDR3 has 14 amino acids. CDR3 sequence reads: CACSFGAGPYEQYF. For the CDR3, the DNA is TGTGCCTGTTCATTTGGGGCTGGCCCCTACGAGCAGTACTTC.

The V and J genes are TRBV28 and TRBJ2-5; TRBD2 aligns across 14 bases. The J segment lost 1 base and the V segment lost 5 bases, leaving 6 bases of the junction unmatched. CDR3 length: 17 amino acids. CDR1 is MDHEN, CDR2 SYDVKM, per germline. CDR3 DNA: TGTGCCAGCAGTCCCGGACTAGCGGGAGGCCTCCAAGAGACCCAGTACTTC. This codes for CASSPGLAGGLQETQYF.